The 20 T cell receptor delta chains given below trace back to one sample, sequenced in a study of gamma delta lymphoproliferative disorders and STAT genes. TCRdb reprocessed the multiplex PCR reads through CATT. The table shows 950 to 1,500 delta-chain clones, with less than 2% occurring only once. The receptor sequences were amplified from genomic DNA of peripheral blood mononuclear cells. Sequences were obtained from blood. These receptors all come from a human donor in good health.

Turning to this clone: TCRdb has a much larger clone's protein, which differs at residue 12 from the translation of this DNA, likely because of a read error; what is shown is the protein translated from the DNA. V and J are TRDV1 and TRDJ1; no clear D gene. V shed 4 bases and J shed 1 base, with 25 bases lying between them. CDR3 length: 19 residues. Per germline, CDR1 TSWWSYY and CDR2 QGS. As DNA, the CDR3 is TGTGCTCTTGGGGTCCCGCCGGCCTCTTCTACCGTGTTCACCGATAAACTCATCTTT. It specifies CALGVPPASSTVFTDKLIF.

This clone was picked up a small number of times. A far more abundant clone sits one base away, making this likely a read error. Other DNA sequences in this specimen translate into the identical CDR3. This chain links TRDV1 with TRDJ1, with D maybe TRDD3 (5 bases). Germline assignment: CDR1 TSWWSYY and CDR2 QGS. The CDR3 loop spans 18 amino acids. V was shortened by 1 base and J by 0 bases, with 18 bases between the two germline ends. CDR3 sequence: CALGEPLYGEPYTDKLIF. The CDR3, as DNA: TGTGCTCTTGGGGAACCCTTGTATGGGGAGCCCTACACCGATAAACTCATCTTT.

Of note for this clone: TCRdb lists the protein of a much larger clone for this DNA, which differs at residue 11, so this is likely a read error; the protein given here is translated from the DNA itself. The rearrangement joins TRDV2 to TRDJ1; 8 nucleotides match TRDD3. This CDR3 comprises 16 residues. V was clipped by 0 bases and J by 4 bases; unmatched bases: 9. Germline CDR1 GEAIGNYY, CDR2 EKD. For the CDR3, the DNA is TGTGCCTGTGACACCTTGGGGGATCGGTGGGACGATAAACTCATCTTT. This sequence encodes CACDTLGDRWDDKLIF.

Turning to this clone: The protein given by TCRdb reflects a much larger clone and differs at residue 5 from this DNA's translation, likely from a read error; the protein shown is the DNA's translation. CDR3: CALGKKDWGIRYTDKLIF. Here the CDR3 DNA reads TGTGCTCTTGGGAAAAAAGACTGGGGGATCAGGTACACCGATAAACTCATCTTT. The chain has TRDV1 and TRDJ1; 10 bases are shared with TRDD3. CDR1 is TSWWSYY and CDR2 is QGS in the germline V gene. V was pared by 5 bases and J by 0 bases, with 12 bases of the junction left unmatched. The CDR3 runs to 18 residues.

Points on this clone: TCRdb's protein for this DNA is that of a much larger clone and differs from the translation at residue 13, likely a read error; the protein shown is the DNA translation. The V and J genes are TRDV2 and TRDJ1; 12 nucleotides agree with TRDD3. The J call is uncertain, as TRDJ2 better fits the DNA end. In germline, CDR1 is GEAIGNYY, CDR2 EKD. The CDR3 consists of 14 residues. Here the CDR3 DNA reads TGTGCCTGTGACACCGTGGGACTGGGGGATACACTCTTCTTT. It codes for CACDTVGLGDTLFF.

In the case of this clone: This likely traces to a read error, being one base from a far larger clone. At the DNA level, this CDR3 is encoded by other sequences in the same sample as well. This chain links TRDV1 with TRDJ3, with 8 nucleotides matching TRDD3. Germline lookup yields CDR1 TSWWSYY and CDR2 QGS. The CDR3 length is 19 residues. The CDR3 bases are TGTGCTCTTGGAGAACTGGGGGTCATAAATCCCTGGGACACCCGACAGATGTTTTTC. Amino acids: CALGELGVINPWDTRQMFF.

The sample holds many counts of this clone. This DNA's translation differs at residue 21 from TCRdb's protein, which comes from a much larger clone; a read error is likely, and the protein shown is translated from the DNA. CDR3: CALGVQSSSTRVWGIRGLNKPIF. The CDR3 region has the DNA TGTGCTCTTGGGGTCCAATCTTCCTCTACGCGGGTCTGGGGGATACGAGGGCTAAATAAACCCATCTTT. The rearrangement joins TRDV1 to TRDJ1; 12 bases map to TRDD3. Germline CDR1 is TSWWSYY and CDR2 is QGS. The CDR3 totals 23 residues.

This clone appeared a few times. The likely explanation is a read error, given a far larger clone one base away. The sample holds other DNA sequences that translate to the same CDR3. CDR3 nucleotide sequence: TGTGCCTGTCCATCGGTTGGGGTAAGTTCCTGGGACACCCGACAGATGTTTTTC. It yields the protein CACPSVGVSSWDTRQMFF. V usage is TRDV2 and J usage is TRDJ3; D may be TRDD3 (5 bases). V was cut by 6 bases and J by 1 base, with 18 bases left in between. The CDR3 totals 18 residues. Per germline, CDR1 GEAIGNYY and CDR2 EKD.

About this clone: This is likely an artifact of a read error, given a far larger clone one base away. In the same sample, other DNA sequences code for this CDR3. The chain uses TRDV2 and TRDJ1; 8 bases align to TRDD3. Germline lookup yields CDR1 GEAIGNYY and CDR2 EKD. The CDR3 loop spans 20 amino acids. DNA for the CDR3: TGTGCCTGTGTACCGCTCCCTCCTCTGGGGGACCAAGTCACCACCGATAAACTCATTTTT. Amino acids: CACVPLPPLGDQVTTDKLIF.

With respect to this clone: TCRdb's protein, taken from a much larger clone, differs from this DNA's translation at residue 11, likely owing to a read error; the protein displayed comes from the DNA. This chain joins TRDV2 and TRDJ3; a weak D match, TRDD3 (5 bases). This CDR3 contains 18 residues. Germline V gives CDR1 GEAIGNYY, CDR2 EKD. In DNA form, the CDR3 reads TGTGCCTGTCCATCGGTTGGGGTAAGCTCCCGGGACACCCGACAGATGTTTTTC. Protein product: CACPSVGVSSRDTRQMFF.

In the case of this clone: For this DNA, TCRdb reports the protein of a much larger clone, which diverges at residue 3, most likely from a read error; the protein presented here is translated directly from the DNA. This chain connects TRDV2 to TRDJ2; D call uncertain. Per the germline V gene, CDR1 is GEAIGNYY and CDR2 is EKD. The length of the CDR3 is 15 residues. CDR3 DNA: TGTGCCCGTGACACCGTCGGGTCCCTGACAGCACAACTCTTCTTT. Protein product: CARDTVGSLTAQLFF.

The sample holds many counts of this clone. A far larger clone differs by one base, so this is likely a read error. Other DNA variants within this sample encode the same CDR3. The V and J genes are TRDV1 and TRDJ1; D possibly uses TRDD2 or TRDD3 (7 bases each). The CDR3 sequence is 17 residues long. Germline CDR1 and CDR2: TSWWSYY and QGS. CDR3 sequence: CALGGTFLRWGADKLIF. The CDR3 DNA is TGCGCTCTTGGGGGAACCTTCCTCCGTTGGGGCGCCGATAAACTCATCTTT.

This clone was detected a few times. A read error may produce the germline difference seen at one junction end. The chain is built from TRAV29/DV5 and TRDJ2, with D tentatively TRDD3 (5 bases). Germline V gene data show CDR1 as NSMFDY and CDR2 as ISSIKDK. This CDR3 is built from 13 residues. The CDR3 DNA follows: TGTGCAGCAAGCGGGGGAGGAAACACACCTCTTATCTTT. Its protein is CAASGGGNTPLIF.

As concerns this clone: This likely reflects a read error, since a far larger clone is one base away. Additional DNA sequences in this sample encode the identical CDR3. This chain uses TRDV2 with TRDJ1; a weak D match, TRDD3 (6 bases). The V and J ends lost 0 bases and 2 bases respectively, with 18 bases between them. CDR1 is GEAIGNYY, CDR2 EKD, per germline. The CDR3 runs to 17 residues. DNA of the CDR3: TGTGCCTGTGACACCGTCGGGGGACCCGGGGGTACCGATAAACTCATCTTT. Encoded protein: CACDTVGGPGGTDKLIF.

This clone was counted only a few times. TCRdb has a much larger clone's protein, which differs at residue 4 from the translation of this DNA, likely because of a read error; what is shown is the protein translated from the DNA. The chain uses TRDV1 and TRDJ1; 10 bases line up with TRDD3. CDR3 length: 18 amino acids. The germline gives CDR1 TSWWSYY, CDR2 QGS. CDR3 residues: CALEEKDWGIRYTDKLIF. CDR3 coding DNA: TGTGCTCTTGAGGAAAAAGACTGGGGGATCAGGTACACCGATAAACTCATCTTT.

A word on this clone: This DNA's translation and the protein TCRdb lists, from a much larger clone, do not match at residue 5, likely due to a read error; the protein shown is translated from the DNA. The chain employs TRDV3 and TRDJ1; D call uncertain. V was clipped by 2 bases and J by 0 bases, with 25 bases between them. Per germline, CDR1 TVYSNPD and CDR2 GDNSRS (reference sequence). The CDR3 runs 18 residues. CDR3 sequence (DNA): TGTGCCTTTCCCATAACCTATTCTTGGTTTGGGAACACCGATAAACTCATCTTT. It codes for CAFPITYSWFGNTDKLIF. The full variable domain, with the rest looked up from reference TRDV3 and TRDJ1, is CDKVTQSSPDQTVASGSEVVLLCTYDTVYSNPDLFWYRIRPDYSFQFVFYGDNSRSEGADFTQGRFSVKHILTQKAFHLVISPVRTEDSATYYCAFPITYSWFGNTDKLIFGKGTRVTVEP.

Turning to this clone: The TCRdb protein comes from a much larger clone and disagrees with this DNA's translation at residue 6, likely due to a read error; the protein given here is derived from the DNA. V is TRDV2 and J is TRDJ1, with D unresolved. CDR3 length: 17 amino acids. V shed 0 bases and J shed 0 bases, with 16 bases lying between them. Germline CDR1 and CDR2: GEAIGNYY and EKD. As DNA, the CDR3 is TGTGCCTGTGACACCATAGGGACCGAATCCAACACCGATAAACTCATCTTT. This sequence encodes CACDTIGTESNTDKLIF.

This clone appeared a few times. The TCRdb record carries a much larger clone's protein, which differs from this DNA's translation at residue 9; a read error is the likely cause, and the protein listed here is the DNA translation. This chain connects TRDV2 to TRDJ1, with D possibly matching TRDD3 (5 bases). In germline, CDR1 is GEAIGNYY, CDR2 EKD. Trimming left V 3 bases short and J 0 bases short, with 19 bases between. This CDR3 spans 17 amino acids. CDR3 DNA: TGTGCCTGTGACCCCGTTTCGGGGAGATCTTACACCGATAAACTCATCTTT. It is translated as CACDPVSGRSYTDKLIF.

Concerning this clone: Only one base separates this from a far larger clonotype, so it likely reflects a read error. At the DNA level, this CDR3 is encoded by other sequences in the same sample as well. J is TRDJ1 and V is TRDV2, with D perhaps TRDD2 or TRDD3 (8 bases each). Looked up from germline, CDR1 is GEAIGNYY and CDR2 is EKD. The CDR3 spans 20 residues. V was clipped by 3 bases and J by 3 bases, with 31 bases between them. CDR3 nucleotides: TGTGCCTGTGACCCTTTAAATCTTCCTACAGGGGATACTCCTGCCGATAAACTCATCTTT. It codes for CACDPLNLPTGDTPADKLIF.

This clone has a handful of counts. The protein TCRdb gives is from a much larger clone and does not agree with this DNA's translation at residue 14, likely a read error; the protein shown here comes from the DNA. The CDR3 protein is CACDTLGDRWADKFIF. CDR3 nucleotide sequence: TGTGCCTGTGACACCTTGGGGGATCGGTGGGCCGATAAATTCATCTTT. The J gene is TRDJ1, the V gene TRDV2, with 8 bases aligning to TRDD3. This CDR3 region has 16 residues. CDR1 and CDR2 (germline): GEAIGNYY, EKD.